A single sample is the source of the 8 T cell receptor beta chains below, sequenced in a study of shared clonotypes between healthy human individuals. TCRdb's copy holds only in-frame clones and misses some; the assay was immunoSEQ multiplex PCR. The sample gives roughly 2.6 million clones, 85% to 95% of which show up once; roughly 0.14% is in the top ten. Sequenced material: naive CD4+ T cells sorted from blood. Subset here: CD45RA+ positively selected. The receptors were gathered from a young man in good health.

The V call is TRBV12-2, the J call TRBJ2-1; TRBD2 is taken as the D call from the table, unchecked against the DNA. TRBV12-2 is flagged as a pseudogene. This CDR3 region has 15 residues. CDR3 sequence (DNA): TGTGCAAGTCGCTTAGCTCGGGGTAGCGACAATGAGCAGTTCTTC. The encoded protein is CASRLARGSDNEQFF.

V usage is TRBV6-5 and J usage is TRBJ2-5; 8 bases are shared with TRBD2. Germline CDR1 is MNHEY and CDR2 is SVGAGI. The CDR3 runs 14 residues. V lost 6 bases and J lost 6; bases outside the gene matches: 9. The CDR3 DNA reads TGTGCCAGCAGGGCGGGGGGCCTGGGTAAGACCCAGTACTTC. It specifies CASRAGGLGKTQYF.

Concerning this clone: A read error may produce the germline difference seen at one junction end. The chain employs TRBV30 and TRBJ2-7; 8 bases fit TRBD1. Germline-derived CDR1 and CDR2 are GTSNPN and SVGIG (reference sequence). The length of the CDR3 is 12 residues. The CDR3 spells CAWSDPRGLEDF. The CDR3 nucleotides read TGTGCCTGGAGTGACCCCAGGGGGCTCGAGGACTTC.

This clone was found a few times. The chain employs TRBV9 and TRBJ1-4; D uncertain. The CDR3 has 12 residues. Germline V CDR1 and CDR2: SGDLS, YYNGEE. V was shortened by 4 bases and J by 10 bases, with 11 bases between the two germline ends. CDR3 sequence: CASSPAGGKLFF. The CDR3 region has the DNA TGTGCCAGCAGCCCCGCGGGTGGAAAACTGTTTTTT.

This clone was counted a single time. This chain joins TRBV2 and TRBJ2-6; tentatively, D is TRBD1 (6 bases). Trimming stripped 6 bases from V and 0 bases from J, with 18 bases between. Germline V gene lookup returns CDR1 SNHLY and CDR2 FYNNEI. The CDR3 consists of 18 residues. CDR3 sequence (DNA): TGTGCCAGCAGGCAAGACAGGTCTCCCGGCTCTGGGGCCAACGTCCTGACTTTC. Its translation is CASRQDRSPGSGANVLTF.

V usage is TRBV4-1 and J usage is TRBJ2-5, with D perhaps matching TRBD1 or TRBD2 (5 bases each). Trimming took off 2 bases at V and 4 bases at J, with 14 bases between the two ends. Germline loops: CDR1 MGHRA, CDR2 YSYEKL. The CDR3 consists of 15 residues. CDR3 DNA: TGCGCCAGCAGCCAACGGGACCTGAACGCAGAGACCCAGTACTTC. Its protein product is CASSQRDLNAETQYF.

This sequence joins TRBV5-4 and TRBJ2-1; a possible D gene is TRBD2 (5 bases). The CDR3 sequence is 11 residues long. The V gene's germline CDR1 is SGHNT and CDR2 YYREEE (reference sequence). V was clipped by 5 bases and J by 9 bases, with 9 bases between them. In DNA form, the CDR3 reads TGTGCCAGCAGAGTGAGCGGTGAGCAGTTCTTC. Its protein is CASRVSGEQFF.

The chain links TRBV10-1 to TRBJ2-2; the D is unclear. This CDR3 comprises 13 residues. Germline loops: CDR1 WNHNN, CDR2 SYGVQD (reference sequence). V lost 6 bases and J lost 4, with 9 bases in between. In DNA, the CDR3 is TGCGCCAGCAGGACATCCTCCACCGGGGAGCTGTTTTTT. Translation: CASRTSSTGELFF.